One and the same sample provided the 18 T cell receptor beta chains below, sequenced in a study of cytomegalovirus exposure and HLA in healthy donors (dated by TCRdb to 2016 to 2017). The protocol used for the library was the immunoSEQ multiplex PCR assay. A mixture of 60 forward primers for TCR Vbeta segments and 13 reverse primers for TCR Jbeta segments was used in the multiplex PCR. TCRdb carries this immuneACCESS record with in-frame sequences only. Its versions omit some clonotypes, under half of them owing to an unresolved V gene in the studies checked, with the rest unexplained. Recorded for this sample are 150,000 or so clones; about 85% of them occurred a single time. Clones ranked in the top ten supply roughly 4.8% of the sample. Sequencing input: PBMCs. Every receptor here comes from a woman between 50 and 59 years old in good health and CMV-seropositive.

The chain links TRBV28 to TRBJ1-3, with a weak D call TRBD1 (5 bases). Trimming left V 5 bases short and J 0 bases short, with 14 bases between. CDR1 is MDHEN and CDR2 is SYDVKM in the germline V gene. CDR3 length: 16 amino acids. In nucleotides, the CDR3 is TGTGCCAGCAGTACCGGACCAGGGTACTCTGGAAACACCATATATTTT. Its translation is CASSTGPGYSGNTIYF.

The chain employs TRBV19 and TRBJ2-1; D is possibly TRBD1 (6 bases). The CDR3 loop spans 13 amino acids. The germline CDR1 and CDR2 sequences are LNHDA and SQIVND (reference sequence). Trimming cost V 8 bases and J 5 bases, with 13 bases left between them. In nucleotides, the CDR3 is TGTGCCAGTGCACCGGGACACAACAATGAGCAGTTCTTC. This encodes CASAPGHNNEQFF.

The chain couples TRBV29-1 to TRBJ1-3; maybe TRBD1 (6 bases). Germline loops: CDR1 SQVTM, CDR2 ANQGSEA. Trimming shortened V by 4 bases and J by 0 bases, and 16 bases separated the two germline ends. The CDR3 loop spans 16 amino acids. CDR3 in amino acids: CSVVVLGAVSGNTIYF. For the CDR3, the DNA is TGCAGCGTTGTGGTCTTGGGGGCCGTCTCTGGAAACACCATATATTTT.

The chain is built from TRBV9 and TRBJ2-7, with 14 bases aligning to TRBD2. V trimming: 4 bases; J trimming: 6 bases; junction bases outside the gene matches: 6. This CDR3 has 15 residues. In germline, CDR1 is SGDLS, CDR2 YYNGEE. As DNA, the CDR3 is TGTGCCAGCAGCCCAGGACTAGCGGGAGGCTTCGAGCAGTACTTC. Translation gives CASSPGLAGGFEQYF. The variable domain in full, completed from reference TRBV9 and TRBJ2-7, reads DSGVTQTPKHLITATGQRVTLRCSPRSGDLSVYWYQQSLDQGLQFLIQYYNGEERAKGNILERFSAQQFPDLHSELNLSSLELGDSALYFCASSPGLAGGFEQYFGPGTRLTVT.

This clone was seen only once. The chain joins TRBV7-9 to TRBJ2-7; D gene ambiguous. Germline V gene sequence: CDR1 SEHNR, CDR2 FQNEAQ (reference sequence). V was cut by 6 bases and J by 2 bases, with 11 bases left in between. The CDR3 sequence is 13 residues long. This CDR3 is CASSLNSAYEQYF. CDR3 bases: TGTGCCAGCAGTCTAAATTCCGCCTACGAGCAGTACTTC.

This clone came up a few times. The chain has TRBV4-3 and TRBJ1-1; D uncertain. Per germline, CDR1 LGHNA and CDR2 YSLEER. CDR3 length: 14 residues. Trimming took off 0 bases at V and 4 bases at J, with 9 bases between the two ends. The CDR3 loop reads CASSQEAVGTEAFF. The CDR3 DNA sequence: TGCGCCAGCAGCCAAGAAGCGGTGGGCACTGAAGCTTTCTTT.

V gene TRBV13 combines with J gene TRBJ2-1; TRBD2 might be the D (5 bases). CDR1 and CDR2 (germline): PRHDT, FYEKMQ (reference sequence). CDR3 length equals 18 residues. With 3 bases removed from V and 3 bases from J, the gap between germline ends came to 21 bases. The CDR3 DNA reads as TGTGCCAGCAGCTTTTCCATCCCGCGGGTCCCTAACTACAATGAGCAGTTCTTC. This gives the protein CASSFSIPRVPNYNEQFF.

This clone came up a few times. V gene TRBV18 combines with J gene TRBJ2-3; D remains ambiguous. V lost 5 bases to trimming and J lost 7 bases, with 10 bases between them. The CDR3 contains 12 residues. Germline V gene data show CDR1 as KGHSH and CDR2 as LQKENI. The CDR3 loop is CASSEQPYTQYF. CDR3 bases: TGTGCCAGCTCAGAACAGCCCTATACGCAGTATTTT.

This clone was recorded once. The CDR3 nucleotides read TGTGCCATCAGTGGGGGGACAGGGCAAGAGACCCAGTACTTC. It codes for CAISGGTGQETQYF. The gene calls are TRBV10-3 and TRBJ2-5; TRBD1 agrees at 9 bases. J was trimmed by 2 bases and V by 4 bases; bases with no gene match: 2. From germline, CDR1 is ENHRY and CDR2 SYGVKD. The CDR3 is 14 residues long.

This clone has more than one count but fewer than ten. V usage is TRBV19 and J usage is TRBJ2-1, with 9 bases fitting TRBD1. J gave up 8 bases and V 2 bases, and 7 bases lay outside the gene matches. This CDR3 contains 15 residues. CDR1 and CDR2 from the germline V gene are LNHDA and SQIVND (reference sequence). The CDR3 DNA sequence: TGTGCCAGTAGTATAACCCCGGACAGGGGCCATGAGCAGTTCTTC. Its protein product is CASSITPDRGHEQFF.

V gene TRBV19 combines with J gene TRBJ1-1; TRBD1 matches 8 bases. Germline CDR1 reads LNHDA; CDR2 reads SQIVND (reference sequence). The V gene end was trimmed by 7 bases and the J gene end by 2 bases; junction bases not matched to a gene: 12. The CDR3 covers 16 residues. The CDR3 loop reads CASTLTGGRGNTEAFF. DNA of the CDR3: TGTGCCAGTACCCTCACAGGGGGACGGGGTAACACTGAAGCTTTCTTT.

DNA of the CDR3: TGTGCCAGCTCCAAAATGGGACTAGCGGGAGATACGCAGTATTTT. As protein: CASSKMGLAGDTQYF. The chain combines TRBV6-4 with TRBJ2-3, with 12 positions matching TRBD2. CDR3 length: 15 residues. Per the germline V gene, CDR1 is MRHNA and CDR2 is SNTAGT. Germline trimming cut 8 bases from V and 5 bases from J; bases unmatched to any gene: 8.

The CDR3, as DNA: TGTGCCAGTAGACCTAGCGGTCCTGGAGATACGCAGTATTTT. The encoded protein is CASRPSGPGDTQYF. The rearrangement uses TRBV19 and TRBJ2-3; the match to TRBD2 covers 7 bases. Germline CDR1 is LNHDA and CDR2 is SQIVND (reference sequence). V trimming: 6 bases; J trimming: 5 bases; junction bases outside the gene matches: 8. The length of the CDR3 is 14 residues.

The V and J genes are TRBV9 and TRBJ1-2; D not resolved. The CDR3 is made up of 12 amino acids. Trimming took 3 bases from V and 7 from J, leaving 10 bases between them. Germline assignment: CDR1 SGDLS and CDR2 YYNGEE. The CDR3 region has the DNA TGTGCCAGCAGCGGTACTGTCGGTGGCTACACCTTC. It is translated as CASSGTVGGYTF.

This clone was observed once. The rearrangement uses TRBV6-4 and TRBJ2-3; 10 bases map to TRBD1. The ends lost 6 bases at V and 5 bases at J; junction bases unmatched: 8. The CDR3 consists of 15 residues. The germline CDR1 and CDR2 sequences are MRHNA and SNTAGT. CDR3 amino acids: CASRSTGGWGDTQYF. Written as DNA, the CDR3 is TGTGCCAGCAGATCGACAGGGGGCTGGGGAGATACGCAGTATTTT.

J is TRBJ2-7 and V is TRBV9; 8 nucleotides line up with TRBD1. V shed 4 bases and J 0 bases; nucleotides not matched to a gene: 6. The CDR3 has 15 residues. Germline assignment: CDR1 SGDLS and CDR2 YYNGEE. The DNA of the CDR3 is TGTGCCAGCAGCCGACAGGGGACAATCTCCTACGAGCAGTACTTC. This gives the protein CASSRQGTISYEQYF.

CDR3 sequence (DNA): TGTGCCAGCAGCCCTAGCGGGGGGCCCTACGAGCAGTACTTC. Its translation is CASSPSGGPYEQYF. The gene calls are TRBV7-2 and TRBJ2-7, with 11 bases that match TRBD2. In germline, CDR1 is SGHTA, CDR2 FQGNSA. The ends lost 5 bases at V and 2 bases at J; junction bases unmatched: 2. CDR3 length: 14 amino acids.

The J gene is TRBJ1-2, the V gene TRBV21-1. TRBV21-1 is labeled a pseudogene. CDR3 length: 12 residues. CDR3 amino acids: CATPKSVDGYTF. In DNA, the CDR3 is TGTGCCACCCCTAAGAGTGTGGATGGCTACACCTTC.